This TCR beta chain was found in a study of blood T cell repertoires in COVID-19 (dated by TCRdb to between 2020 and 2021). Regarding the research as a whole: Collaborator samples came from the United States, Italy and Spain and covered acute and convalescent phases of COVID-19. The prospective study material was composed of cDNA or gDNA derived from T cells, B-cell-depleted T cells, or PBMCs. The dataset comprised deeply sampled blood TCRbeta repertoires from subjects exposed to, actively infected with, or recovered from COVID-19. The repertoires were released in a freely available public database meant as a resource for research on the immune response to SARS-CoV-2. Samples came from the ongoing ImmuneRACE study (first 160 participants) plus 1,254 subjects from 6 global collaborators. Nearly every sample came with metadata listing a de-identified subject ID, COVID-19 status, age in years and sex. Where HLA class I and class II types were available, the types were taken from metadata supplied by the sample provider, not from assay-based typing.

Whole blood was collected in K2EDTA tubes by collaborating institutions according to the institutions' own protocols. Collaborator samples were shipped for TCRbeta analysis as frozen whole blood, isolated PBMCs, or DNA extracted from either sample type. What the authors observed across the whole study: The amount of clinical and demographic metadata varied by source and participant and was provided uncurated.

With respect to this clone: There is no known antigen for this receptor. Base qualities are missing; no much larger clone stands one base away.

TCRbeta CDR3 regions were amplified from genomic DNA using the immunoSEQ Assay, a bias-controlled multiplex PCR. On the authors' methods: The number of nucleated cells in each sample was estimated by amplification of reference gene primers within the assay. To quantify the absolute abundance of each unique TCRbeta CDR3 rearrangement, sequence reads were collapsed and filtered. Productive Simpson clonality was computed per sample as the square root of Simpson's diversity index over productive rearrangements. Held by TCRdb, this immuneACCESS table contains in-frame sequences only and omits some clones. Under half of the omission traces to an unresolved V gene where checked; the cause of the rest is unknown. The D gene and trimming were derived from the DNA, and the V and J assignments and clone size from that table. Within this sample are about 160,000 clones, with 60% to 85% of them counted one time only. The biggest ten clones account for roughly 8.3% of the sample.

This clonotype was obtained from a man aged 55 to 70 with acute or convalescent COVID-19. Material for sequencing was peripheral blood.

The DNA sequence is given as TGTGCCAGCAGTTACGAAGGAGTCACAGATACGCAGTATTTT. This gives the protein CASSYEGVTDTQYF. Rearrangement joined TRBV6-2 or TRBV6-3 to TRBJ2-3, with the D gene not clear enough to name. Deletion took 2 bases off V and 2 bases off J, with a span of 8 bases between the germline ends. The CDR3 covers 14 residues, taking in both the cysteine and the phenylalanine. Only CDR3 DNA is held: 42 bases, read in frame from base 1. Sequences MNHEY (CDR1) and SVGEGT (CDR2) are obtained from the germline V gene.